This entry describes one T cell receptor (beta chain). What it recognizes is unknown. 13 Jbeta primers and 60 Vbeta primers were used for the PCR. Measured with immunoSEQ multiplex PCR; TCRdb has only the in-frame clones, and not every one. The repertoire holds 200,000 to 250,000 clones, 65% to 85% seen once, with about 0.77% in the top ten. The record originates from a study of cytomegalovirus exposure and HLA in healthy donors. Study-level points and caveats: Serostatus for CMV was the only available immune exposure information. Within an earlier analysis, most TCR beta V segments proved productive either about 90% or about 30% of the time.

V was pared by 8 bases and J by 0 bases, with 8 bases of the junction left unmatched. The CDR3 is 15 residues long. CDR1 and CDR2 (germline): MNHNS, SASEGT. Whereas donors were nominally healthy upon sampling, unrecorded immune exposures were probable. This TCR was sampled from a boy aged 2 to 9 in good health and CMV-seronegative. The chain has TRBV6-1 and TRBJ2-5; 8 bases agree with TRBD1. The source material was PBMCs. The CDR3 region has the DNA TGTGCCAGCGGGCAGGGGGCGACCCACCAAGAGACCCAGTACTTC. Translation: CASGQGATHQETQYF.